Sequencing of this T cell receptor beta chain was carried out in a study of blood T cell repertoires in COVID-19 (TCRdb year 2020). About the investigation overall: The collaborator samples originated in the United States, Italy and Spain and spanned the acute and convalescent phases of COVID-19. The repertoires were released in a freely available public database meant as a resource for research on the immune response to SARS-CoV-2. The material from the prospective study consisted of cDNA or gDNA derived from T cells, B-cell-depleted T cells, or PBMCs. The samples were drawn from the first 160 participants of the ongoing ImmuneRACE study and from 950 to 1,500 subjects provided by 6 global collaborators. HLA class I and class II types, where available, came from metadata supplied by the sample provider rather than from assay-based typing. Deeply sampled blood TCRbeta repertoires from subjects exposed to, actively infected with, or recovered from COVID-19 were included in the dataset. Sample metadata almost always included a de-identified subject ID, COVID-19 status, age in years and sex.

CDR1 SGHDN and CDR2 FVKESK were looked up in the germline V gene. The CDR3 measures 15 amino acids from cysteine to phenylalanine. Kept here is only the CDR3 DNA, which spans 45 bases and is read in frame from base 1. V lost 2 bases and J lost 5 bases; the stretch between them is 15 bases long. On this clone itself: The clone's antigen remains unknown. Base qualities are not recorded, but no much larger clone differs from it by a single base.

The immunoSEQ Assay, a bias-controlled multiplex PCR, was used to amplify TCRbeta CDR3 regions from genomic DNA. The paper's data handling went like this. The number of nucleated cells in each sample was estimated from the amplification of reference gene primers within the assay. To quantify the absolute abundance of each unique TCRbeta CDR3 rearrangement, sequence reads were collapsed and filtered. For each sample, productive Simpson clonality was calculated by taking the square root of Simpson's diversity index across productive rearrangements. Sourced from immuneACCESS, this table was stored by TCRdb with only in-frame sequences that have V and J called. A share of the clones is absent; for the studies checked, an unresolved V gene accounts for under half, and the remainder has no known explanation. From that table come the V and J calls and clone size; the DNA was used to work out D and trimming. This sample comprises a few hundred thousand clones, over 80% of them detected only once. The top ten clonotypes cover around 1.3% of the sample.

In Seattle, one collaborating source enrolled patients while the infection was active and tracked those patients longitudinally over the course of disease. Collaborating institutions collected whole blood in K2EDTA tubes following their own protocols. For TCRbeta analysis, collaborators shipped samples in one of three forms: frozen whole blood, isolated PBMCs, or DNA extracted from either of those sample types. Points the paper makes about the study in general: Clinical and demographic metadata were provided uncurated, with the amount varying by source and participant.

This clonotype was sampled from a woman between 25 and 40 years old with COVID-19, enrolled during active disease. The source material was peripheral blood. The chain employs TRBV14 and TRBJ2-5; matching of 5 bases hints at TRBD1 as the D gene. The nucleotides read TGTGCCAGCAGCCAAAGGGGTGCCTTGGGGGAGACCCAGTACTTC. It codes for CASSQRGALGETQYF. The reference TRBV14 and TRBJ2-5 proteins fill in what lies around the CDR3, so the full variable domain reads EAGVTQFPSHSVIEKGQTVTLRCDPISGHDNLYWYRRVMGKEIKFLLHFVKESKQDESGMPNNRFLAERTGGTYSTLKVQPAELEDSGVYFCASSQRGALGETQYFGPGTRLLVL.